This T cell receptor beta chain was recovered during a study of T-cell reconstitution after alpha-beta-depleted transplantation in children. This sample's TCRbeta library carried unique molecular identifier barcodes. One entry per CDR3 protein, called by TCRdb with MiXCR from the PCR reads. Of hundreds of thousands of distinct CDR3 sequences in the sample, about 12% were seen once. There are a few counts of this clonotype. The CDR3 is made up of 15 amino acids. Germline CDR1 ENHRY, CDR2 SYGVKD. V was trimmed by 3 bases and J by 0 bases, leaving 8 bases between them. The sequence was collected from a human donor who donated a stem cell graft to a child with combined immunodeficiency. V gene TRBV10-3 combines with J gene TRBJ2-2; D not certain. The material was PBMCs from the stem cell graft donor, obtained from the stem cell graft. Here the CDR3 DNA reads TGTGCCATCAGTGAACGGGCAACGAACACCGGGGAGCTGTTTTTT. It specifies CAISERATNTGELFF.